In this sample, the clone carrying this T cell receptor beta chain turned up a few times. Its antigen is currently unknown. These data are taken from a study of CD8 T cells in ankylosing spondylitis. Whole-study results and caveats: CD8+ disease-linked clones were present at relatively low frequencies in blood. The authors reported significant enrichment of disease-linked clones in matched ankylosing spondylitis synovial fluid. It appeared that ankylosing spondylitis blood was characterized by a TCR beta motif of under ten highly homologous variants.

Quantitative molecular-barcoded 5'-RACE generated the TCR beta libraries. MiXCR, run by TCRdb on the 5' RACE reads, gives a single entry per CDR3 protein. This table has 69,000 or so distinct CDR3 sequences, approximately 5.3% appearing once. Per germline, CDR1 SGHAT and CDR2 FQNNGV. The CDR3 is 14 residues long. Trimming cost V 2 bases and J 5 bases; bases outside gene matches: 6. The V call is TRBV11-2, the J call TRBJ2-7, with 7 bases matching TRBD1. This receptor was taken from a male donor with ankylosing spondylitis or in good health (not recorded which). The material sequenced was blood, either unsorted or a sorted T cell fraction (not recorded which). The DNA for the CDR3 is TGTGCCAGCAGCTTAAGAGGGGGCGCGGACGAGCAGTACTTC. Encoded protein: CASSLRGGADEQYF.